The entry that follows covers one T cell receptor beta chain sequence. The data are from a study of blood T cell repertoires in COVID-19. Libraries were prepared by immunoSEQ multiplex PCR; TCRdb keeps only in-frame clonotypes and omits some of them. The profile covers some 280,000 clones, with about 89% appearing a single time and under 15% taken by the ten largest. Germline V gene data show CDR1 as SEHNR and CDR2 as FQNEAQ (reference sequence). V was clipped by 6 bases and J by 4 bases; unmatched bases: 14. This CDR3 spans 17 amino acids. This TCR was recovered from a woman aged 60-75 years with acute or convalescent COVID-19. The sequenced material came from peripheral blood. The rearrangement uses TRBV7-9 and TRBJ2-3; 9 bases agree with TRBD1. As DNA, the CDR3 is TGTGCCAGCAGTTTTTTCCCCCGGGACAGGGTCCCAGATACGCAGTATTTT. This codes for CASSFFPRDRVPDTQYF. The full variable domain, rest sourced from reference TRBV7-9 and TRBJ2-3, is DTGVSQNPRHKITKRGQNVTFRCDPISEHNRLYWYRQTLGQGPEFLTYFQNEAQLEKSRLLSDRFSAERPKGSFSTLEIQRTEQGDSAMYLCASSFFPRDRVPDTQYFGPGTRLTVL.